Described below is a single TCR beta chain sequence and its context. The target antigen is unknown. This sample was taken from a study of CD8+ T cells in alopecia areata. Sequencing templates came from extracted RNA that was reverse transcribed into cDNA. The table came from immunoSEQ multiplex PCR; TCRdb's copy has only in-frame clones and leaves some out. The table lists 250,000 to 300,000 clones, roughly 50% of them singletons. Whole-study findings and limits: For lesional scalp, especially alopecia totalis/universalis, clonality was higher than in normal scalp.

The treatment is: oral pan-JAK inhibitor, 5-10 mg twice daily. This clonotype originated in a human donor with alopecia areata. The source material was CD4+ T cells sorted from blood, sampled at week 24, from a patient treated with tofacitinib.

CDR3 DNA sequence: TGTGCCAGCACCCAGAACCAAGAGACCCAGTACTTC. Translation gives CASTQNQETQYF. The chain joins TRBV7-9 to TRBJ2-5, with D unclear. Germline V gene lookup returns CDR1 SEHNR and CDR2 FQNEAQ (reference sequence). The ends were cut back, 7 bases at V and 0 bases at J, with 6 bases in the middle. CDR3 length: 12 amino acids.